The sequence of this T cell receptor beta chain was determined in a study of shared clonotypes between healthy human individuals. Repertoires were generated with immunoSEQ multiplex PCR, while TCRdb's copy carries only in-frame clones and drops some. The sample contains 1.5 million to 2.5 million clones, less than 95% of which appear only once. Naivety among CD8 cells was defined by CD45RO negativity and positive CCR7 selection, thereby excluding terminally differentiated effector memory CD45RA+ cells. This CDR3 comprises 16 residues. The germline V and J ends were trimmed by 5 bases and 4 bases, with 17 bases remaining between them. Germline CDR1 MDHEN, CDR2 SYDVKM.

This receptor was identified in a man younger than 35 in good health. Input material: naive CD8+ T cells sorted from blood. The V and J genes are TRBV28 and TRBJ2-2; D remains unclear. CDR3 amino acids: CASSPPKGVGTGELFF. The CDR3 coding sequence is TGTGCCAGCAGTCCTCCGAAAGGAGTGGGCACCGGGGAGCTGTTTTTT.